This is a list of T cell receptor beta chains from one sample in a study of T cell changes during pregnancy in multiple sclerosis. Measured with immunoSEQ multiplex PCR; TCRdb has only the in-frame clones, and not every one. The sample lists 50,000 to 65,000 clones; approximately 93% were seen once. The sample consisted of CD8+ T cells from peripheral blood mononuclear cells, taken in the second trimester of pregnancy. These receptors all stem from a female donor with multiple sclerosis, enrolled in a pregnancy study. The CDR3 runs from the conserved cysteine through the conserved F or W. Expanded clones get a size class; other rows say once, few or many, or leave the size out.

clone size,V gene,J gene,CDR3 protein
NA,TRBV27,TRBJ1-2,CASSLSPGQGAYGYTF
few,TRBV30,TRBJ1-1,CAWSGGQYQAFF
NA,TRBV10-3,TRBJ2-3,CAITQALRADTDTQYF
NA,TRBV27,TRBJ2-7,CASSFQTGTHSSYEQYF
NA,TRBV19,TRBJ2-5,CASSRGKETQYF
NA,TRBV13,TRBJ1-1,CASSSMTGGRTEAFF
NA,TRBV2,TRBJ1-1,CASSPGTGGTEAFF
NA,TRBV29-1,TRBJ2-7,CSYRQGAYEQYF
NA,TRBV6-6,TRBJ1-5,CASSYQGYRGRQPQHF
NA,TRBV19,TRBJ2-2,CASSRIAGTGGTGELFF
once,TRBV5-6,TRBJ2-7,CASSLGWSSYEQYF
NA,TRBV23-1,TRBJ2-5,CASSPTRAQETQYF
NA,TRBV11-2,TRBJ2-3,CASSSHGRAADTQYF
NA,TRBV28,TRBJ2-3,CASSSGISGLYTDTQYF
NA,TRBV18,TRBJ1-2,CASVISDSYGYTF
NA,TRBV7-6,NA,CASSLMETSGYEQYF
NA,TRBV4-2,TRBJ2-7,CASSQVPSGPYEQYF
NA,TRBV7-9,TRBJ1-5,CASSKTGSSNQPQHF
NA,TRBV5-4,TRBJ1-4,CASSLGTGGPNDGLFF
NA,TRBV27,TRBJ2-2,CASSFYTASGELFF
NA,TRBV28,TRBJ2-3,CAFDGLAGDTQYF
once,TRBV19,TRBJ2-3,CATRLAREADTQYF
NA,TRBV13,TRBJ1-2,CASSLGGHGYTF
NA,TRBV28,TRBJ1-5,CASSLRQGQGQPQHF
NA,TRBV27,TRBJ1-2,CASSPPWNEDRHGYTF
NA,TRBV13,TRBJ1-2,CASSLFQDYGYTF
NA,TRBV27,TRBJ1-1,CASSLRANTEAFF
NA,TRBV9,TRBJ2-1,CASTRSEEIQFF
once,TRBV28,TRBJ1-1,CASSLEGTGGENTEAFF
NA,TRBV15,TRBJ2-2,CATSRDLGGASTGELFF
NA,TRBV9,TRBJ2-1,CASSADDRAWGKFF
NA,TRBV5-1,TRBJ1-2,CASSPFRDRTNYGYTF
NA,TRBV2,TRBJ2-7,CASSEKGLAPLSYEQYF
NA,TRBV5-1,TRBJ2-5,CASSLYGQGAGETQYF
few,TRBV5-6,TRBJ2-2,CASSLGGGTGELFF
NA,TRBV6-5,TRBJ2-1,CASRRRGGEQFF
NA,TRBV19,TRBJ2-1,CASSVSSGTLNEQFF
NA,TRBV28,TRBJ2-1,CASSPLDYNEQFF
NA,TRBV27,TRBJ2-5,CASSLWPVASGRALETQYF
NA,TRBV27,TRBJ2-4,CASSPSKNIQYF
NA,TRBV27,TRBJ2-7,CASSSVSGVAEQYF
NA,TRBV27,TRBJ1-3,CASSSLGGGLTGNTIYF
NA,TRBV9,TRBJ2-3,CASSVVTREYF
once,TRBV28,TRBJ2-3,CASSFQGAADTQYF
NA,TRBV9,TRBJ1-2,CASSLWGSNYGYTF
NA,TRBV4-3,TRBJ1-1,CASSHLYLNPDSEAFF
NA,TRBV30,TRBJ2-3,CAWSVTGARDTQYF
NA,TRBV2,TRBJ1-4,CASSERLANEKLFF
medium-sized,TRBV6-6,TRBJ1-5,CASSLEDGDDQPQHF
NA,TRBV7-6,TRBJ2-7,CASSLVSWGLGRDEQYF
once,TRBV20-1,TRBJ1-5,CSASLEGSQHF
NA,TRBV7-8,TRBJ2-2,CASSPRLAGGNTGELFF
NA,TRBV5-6,TRBJ1-1,CASSLAGGSTEAFF
once,TRBV27,TRBJ2-3,CASSQGGVVFTDTQYF
NA,TRBV9,TRBJ2-3,CASSVAREEVGTDTQYF
NA,TRBV4-1,TRBJ2-7,CASSRGTSGSPYEQYF
NA,TRBV5-1,TRBJ2-1,CASSGAGGPGNEQFF
NA,TRBV5-6,TRBJ2-7,CASSSGLAVYEQYF
NA,TRBV5-4,TRBJ1-2,CASSHYRERISGYTF